What follows are 9 T cell receptor beta chains derived from one specimen sequenced in a study of blood T cell repertoires in COVID-19. Repertoires were generated with immunoSEQ multiplex PCR, while TCRdb's copy carries only in-frame clones and drops some. The table includes about 260,000 clones, about 91% detected once. The specimen sequenced was peripheral blood. The receptors were gathered from a person aged 18 to 30 with COVID-19, enrolled during active disease.

Here the CDR3 DNA reads TGTGCCAGCAGCGCCAGGTCCGCCTACGAGCAGTACTTC. It encodes CASSARSAYEQYF. This chain joins TRBV5-6 and TRBJ2-7; no reliable D call. Trimming cost V 4 bases and J 2 bases, with 10 bases left between them. CDR1 and CDR2 (germline): SGHDT, YYEEEE. The length of the CDR3 is 13 residues. Drawing the rest from reference TRBV5-6 and TRBJ2-7, the complete variable domain is DAGVTQSPTHLIKTRGQQVTLRCSPKSGHDTVSWYQQALGQGPQFIFQYYEEEERQRGNFPDRFSGHQFPNYSSELNVNALLLGDSALYLCASSARSAYEQYFGPGTRLTVT.

V and J are TRBV5-1 and TRBJ2-3, with TRBD2 identical over 8 bases. Losses at the gene ends were 4 bases for V and 6 bases for J; bases not matched to a gene: 13. The CDR3 loop spans 16 amino acids. Germline V lookup: CDR1 SGHRS, CDR2 YFSETQ. The CDR3 DNA reads TGCGCCAGCAGCCCGTCACCGAGCGGGAGATCGGATACGCAGTATTTT. This codes for CASSPSPSGRSDTQYF.

This chain uses TRBV30 with TRBJ1-1; D unclear. The CDR3 contains 12 residues. Trimming removed 2 bases at V and 6 bases at J, with 10 bases between. The germline V gene has CDR1 GTSNPN and CDR2 SVGIG (reference sequence). The CDR3 bases are TGTGCCTGGAGTACCTCGGGATCTGAAGCTTTCTTT. As protein: CAWSTSGSEAFF.

This chain uses TRBV20-1 with TRBJ2-7; D unclear. With 5 bases removed from V and 4 bases from J, the gap between germline ends came to 9 bases. Germline assignment: CDR1 DFQATT and CDR2 SNEGSKA (reference sequence). The CDR3 is 11 residues long. DNA for the CDR3: TGCAGTGCTCCAGACGGGTACGAGCAGTACTTC. This sequence encodes CSAPDGYEQYF.

CDR3 sequence (DNA): TGTGCCATCAGTGACGAGACAGGGGACTATGGCTACACCTTC. Its translation is CAISDETGDYGYTF. The chain carries TRBV10-3 and TRBJ1-2; 8 nucleotides agree with TRBD1. Trimming removed 3 bases from V and 3 bases from J; junction bases left unmatched: 3. Per germline, CDR1 ENHRY and CDR2 SYGVKD. The CDR3 consists of 14 residues.

The J gene is TRBJ2-7, the V gene TRBV6-5; D not certain. CDR1 is MNHEY and CDR2 is SVGAGI in the germline V gene. Trimming left V 2 bases short and J 2 bases short, with 10 bases between. This CDR3 is built from 14 residues. The CDR3 region has the DNA TGTGCCAGCAGTTACCGTCAGTCCACCTACGAGCAGTACTTC. As protein: CASSYRQSTYEQYF.

This chain uses TRBV15 with TRBJ1-1; tentatively, D is TRBD1 (5 bases). V was cut by 0 bases and J by 5 bases, with 7 bases left in between. The V gene's germline CDR1 is LNHNV and CDR2 YYDKDF (reference sequence). This CDR3 has 13 amino acids. CDR3 in amino acids: CATSRDPGTEAFF. The CDR3 bases are TGTGCCACCAGCAGAGATCCAGGGACTGAAGCTTTCTTT. The variable domain in full, with the rest retrieved from reference TRBV15 and TRBJ1-1, is DAMVIQNPRYQVTQFGKPVTLSCSQTLNHNVMYWYQQKSSQAPKLLFHYYDKDFNNEADTPDNFQSRRPNTSFCFLDIRSPGLGDTAMYLCATSRDPGTEAFFGQGTRLTVV.

The J gene is TRBJ2-5, the V gene TRBV29-1, with D uncertain. V was clipped by 2 bases and J by 2 bases, with 12 bases between them. Germline V gene lookup returns CDR1 SQVTM and CDR2 ANQGSEA. The CDR3 consists of 14 residues. The CDR3 is CSVEHAAQQETQYF. CDR3 DNA sequence: TGCAGCGTTGAACATGCGGCGCAGCAAGAGACCCAGTACTTC.

A few counts support this clone. The chain joins TRBV10-3 to TRBJ2-7, with a tentative D call TRBD1 (5 bases). The ends were cut back, 3 bases at V and 2 bases at J, with 14 bases in the middle. This CDR3 comprises 15 residues. CDR1 ENHRY and CDR2 SYGVKD come from the germline V gene. CDR3 in DNA: TGTGCCATCAGTGAAGGTCCCAGGGTAGCCTACGAGCAGTACTTC. As protein: CAISEGPRVAYEQYF.